Here is one T cell receptor (beta chain) with its context. As the sequencing template, cDNA was produced by extracting RNA and reverse transcribing it. TCRdb keeps only in-frame clones here, not all; method: immunoSEQ multiplex PCR. There are 10,000 to 15,000 clones in the sample; 45% to 70% occur only once, and 10% to 15% lies in the top ten. The data derive from a study of CD8+ T cells in alopecia areata. Researchers gathered lesional scalp punch biopsies and peripheral blood from patients with alopecia areata. Germline assignment: CDR1 SGHKS and CDR2 YYEKEE (reference sequence). The ends were cut back, 4 bases at V and 9 bases at J, with 8 bases in the middle. The length of the CDR3 is 11 residues.

The chain joins TRBV5-5 to TRBJ1-5, with D possibly being TRBD1 (5 bases). The sample comprised skin. This sequence originates from a human donor with alopecia areata. CDR3 nucleotides: TGTGCCAGCAGCGCAGGGCGGCCCCAGCATTTT. The encoded protein is CASSAGRPQHF.